What follows is one T cell receptor (beta chain) and its context. What it binds is not known. Deep sequencing aimed at 1 in 200,000 to 1 in 1 million T cells' resolution. Using immunoSEQ multiplex PCR, the repertoire was profiled, and TCRdb retains in-frame clones only, with some absent. The top ten clones hold about 7.4% of a sample with fewer than 40,000 clones, 65% to 70% of them seen once. This sample stems from a study of cytotoxic CD8 clonotypes in ibrutinib-treated CLL. Study background: 11 relapsed/refractory, around 14 treatment-naive; around 18 IGHV unmutated. Mean values per sample were 255,043 productive templates and under 100,000 productive rearrangements. Study results and caveats: With treatment, public clonotypes, which were uncommon, either contracted or remained stable.

J lost 0 bases, V lost 5 bases, and 3 bases had no gene match. The CDR3 has 15 residues. Germline assignment: CDR1 SGHTA and CDR2 FQGTGA. The receptor comes from a human donor with chronic lymphocytic leukemia. The sequencing here drew on PBMCs, taken at disease progression, from a patient treated with ibrutinib. This rearrangement joins TRBV7-3 to TRBJ2-2; 7 bases map to TRBD1. The CDR3 DNA follows: TGTGCCAGCAGCCCTACAGGGGCGAACACCGGGGAGCTGTTTTTT. Translating gives CASSPTGANTGELFF.